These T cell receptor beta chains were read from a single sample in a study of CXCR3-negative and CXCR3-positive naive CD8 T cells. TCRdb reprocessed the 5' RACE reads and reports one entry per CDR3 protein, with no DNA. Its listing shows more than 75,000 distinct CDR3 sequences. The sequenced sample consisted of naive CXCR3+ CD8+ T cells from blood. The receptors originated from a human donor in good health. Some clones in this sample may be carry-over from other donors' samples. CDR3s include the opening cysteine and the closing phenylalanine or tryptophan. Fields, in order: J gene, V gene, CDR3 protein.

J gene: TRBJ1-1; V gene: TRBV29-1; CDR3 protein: CSVSPRGMNTEAFF
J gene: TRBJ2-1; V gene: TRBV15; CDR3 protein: CATSRDWAGAYNEQFF
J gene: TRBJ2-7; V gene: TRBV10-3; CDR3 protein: CAISGSGEQYF
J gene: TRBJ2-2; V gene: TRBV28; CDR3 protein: CASSPRTVNTGELFF
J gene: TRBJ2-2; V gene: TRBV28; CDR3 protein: CATCSLASYFNGELFF
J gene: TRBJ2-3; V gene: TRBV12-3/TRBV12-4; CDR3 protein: CASSLPYRSTDTQYF
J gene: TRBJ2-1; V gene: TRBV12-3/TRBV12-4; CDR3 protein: CASSFTGGSYNEQFF
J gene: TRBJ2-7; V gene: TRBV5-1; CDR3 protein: CASSLASGRSYEQYF
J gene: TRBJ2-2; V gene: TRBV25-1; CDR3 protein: CASSDLGHLNTGELFF
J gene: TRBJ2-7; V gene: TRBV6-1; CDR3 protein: CASSEDRGMDF
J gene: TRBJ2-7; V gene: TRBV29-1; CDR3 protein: CSVVTGVYEQYF